Below, 8 T cell receptor beta chains from the same sample are listed, as sequenced in a study of CXCR3-negative and CXCR3-positive naive CD8 T cells. UMI-labeled 5' RACE yielded the TRB cDNA libraries. Using the 5' RACE reads, TCRdb records one entry per CDR3 protein without DNA. In total, the table holds 20,000 to 25,000 distinct CDR3 sequences. Input material: memory CD8+ T cells from blood. Receptors were obtained from a human donor in good health. Some clones in this sample may be carry-over from other donors' samples.

The chain combines TRBV4-2 with TRBJ2-3; as DNA is missing, the TRBD2 call by TCRdb cannot be tested. The CDR3 spans 14 residues. Per germline, CDR1 LGHNA and CDR2 YNFKEQ. Here the CDR3 reads CASSGTSDTDTQYF.

The chain recombines TRBV7-3 with TRBJ2-5; TCRdb proposes TRBD1, but this gene call is untestable without DNA. The CDR3 is 16 amino acids. CDR1 and CDR2 from the germline V gene are SGHTA and FQGTGA. CDR3 protein: CASSFWTGGGRETQYF.

This rearrangement joins TRBV16 to TRBJ2-2; the TCRdb call, TRBD1, lacks DNA for checking. From germline, CDR1 is KGHSY and CDR2 FQNENV. The CDR3 runs 14 residues. CDR3 region: CASNRKQGPGELFF.

This chain uses TRBV7-8 with TRBJ2-5; the TRBD1 assignment by TCRdb is unverifiable without DNA. In germline, CDR1 is SGHVS, CDR2 FQNEAQ. CDR3 size: 14 residues. CDR3 in amino acids: CASSPRGTQETQYF. The variable domain in full, with the rest retrieved from reference TRBV7-8 and TRBJ2-5, is GAGVSQSPRYKVAKRGQDVALRCDPISGHVSLFWYQQALGQGPEFLTYFQNEAQLDKSGLPSDRFFAERPEGSVSTLKIQRTQQEDSAVYLCASSPRGTQETQYFGPGTRLLVL.

The chain carries TRBV25-1 and TRBJ2-3; TCRdb calls TRBD1, which cannot be checked without DNA. This CDR3 region has 17 residues. Germline CDR1 and CDR2: MGHDK and SYGVNS. This CDR3 reads CASSQTGTRLSSDTQYF.

V is TRBV6-1 and J is TRBJ1-2. The germline V gene encodes CDR1 MNHNS and CDR2 SASEGT. This CDR3 contains 15 residues. The CDR3 protein is CASSEIDGTNYGYTF.

The chain has TRBV29-1 and TRBJ1-1. CDR1 and CDR2 (germline): SQVTM, ANQGSEA. The length of the CDR3 is 12 residues. CDR3 sequence reads: CSVQGGSPEAFF.

The rearrangement uses TRBV29-1 and TRBJ1-2. This CDR3 contains 13 residues. Looked up from germline, CDR1 is SQVTM and CDR2 is ANQGSEA. CDR3 protein: CSATSQETYGYTF.